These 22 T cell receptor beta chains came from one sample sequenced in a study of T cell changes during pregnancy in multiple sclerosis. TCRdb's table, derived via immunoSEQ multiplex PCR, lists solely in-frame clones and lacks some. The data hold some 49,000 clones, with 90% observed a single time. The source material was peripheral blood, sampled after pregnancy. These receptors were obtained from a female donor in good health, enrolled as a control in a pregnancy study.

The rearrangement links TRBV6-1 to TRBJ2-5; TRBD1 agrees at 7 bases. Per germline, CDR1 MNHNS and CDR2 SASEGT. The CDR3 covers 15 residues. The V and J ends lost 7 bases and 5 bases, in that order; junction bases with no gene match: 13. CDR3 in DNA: TGTGCCAGCAACCCCCTGGGGACAGACCGGGAGACCCAGTACTTC. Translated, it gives CASNPLGTDRETQYF.

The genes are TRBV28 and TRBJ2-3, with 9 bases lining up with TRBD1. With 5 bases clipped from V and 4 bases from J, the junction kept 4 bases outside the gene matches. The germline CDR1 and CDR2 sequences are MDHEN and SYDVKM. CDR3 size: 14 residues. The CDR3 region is CASSRGQGADTQYF. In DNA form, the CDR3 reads TGTGCCAGCAGTCGGGGACAGGGCGCAGATACGCAGTATTTT. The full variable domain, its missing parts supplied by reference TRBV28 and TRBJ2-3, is DVKVTQSSRYLVKRTGEKVFLECVQDMDHENMFWYRQDPGLGLRLIYFSYDVKMKEKGDIPEGYSVSREKKERFSLILESASTNQTSMYLCASSRGQGADTQYFGPGTRLTVL.

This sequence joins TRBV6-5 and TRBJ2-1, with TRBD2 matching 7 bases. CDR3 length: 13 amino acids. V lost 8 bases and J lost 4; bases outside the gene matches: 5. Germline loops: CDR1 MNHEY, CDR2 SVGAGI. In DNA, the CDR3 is TGTGCCAGCGGGAGCGGGGATTACAATGAGCAGTTCTTC. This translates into CASGSGDYNEQFF.

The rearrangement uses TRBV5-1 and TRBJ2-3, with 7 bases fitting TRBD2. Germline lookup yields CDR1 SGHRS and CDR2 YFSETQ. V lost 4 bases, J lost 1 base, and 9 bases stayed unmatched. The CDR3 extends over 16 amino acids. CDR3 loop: CASSPVRGRGTDTQYF. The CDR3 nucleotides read TGCGCCAGCAGCCCGGTTCGAGGGAGGGGCACAGATACGCAGTATTTT.

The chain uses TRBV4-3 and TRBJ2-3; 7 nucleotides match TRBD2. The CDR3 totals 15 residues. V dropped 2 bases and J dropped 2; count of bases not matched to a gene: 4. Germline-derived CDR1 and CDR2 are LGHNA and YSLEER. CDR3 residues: CASSQLLAVTDTQYF. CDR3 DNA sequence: TGCGCCAGCAGCCAACTCCTAGCGGTCACAGATACGCAGTATTTT.

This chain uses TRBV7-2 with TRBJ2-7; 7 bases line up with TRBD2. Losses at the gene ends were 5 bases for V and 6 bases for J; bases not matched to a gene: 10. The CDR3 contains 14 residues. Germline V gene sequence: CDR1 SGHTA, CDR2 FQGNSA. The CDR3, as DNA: TGTGCCAGCAGCATGGGAGGGCCGGTAGGCGAGCAGTACTTC. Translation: CASSMGGPVGEQYF.

CDR3 amino acids: CASSLRAGDGYTF. DNA of the CDR3: TGTGCCAGCAGCTTACGGGCAGGGGATGGCTACACCTTC. The genes are TRBV7-3 and TRBJ1-2; TRBD1 is a possible D gene (6 bases). CDR1 SGHTA and CDR2 FQGTGA come from the germline V gene. V lost 2 bases and J 6 bases, leaving 10 bases between the germline ends. CDR3 length equals 13 residues.

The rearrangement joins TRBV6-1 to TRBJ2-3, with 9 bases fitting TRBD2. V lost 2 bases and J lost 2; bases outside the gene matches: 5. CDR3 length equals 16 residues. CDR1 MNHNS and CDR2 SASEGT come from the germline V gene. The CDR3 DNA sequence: TGTGCCAGCAGTGAATCGGGCGGGGGGGCCACAGATACGCAGTATTTT. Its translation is CASSESGGGATDTQYF.

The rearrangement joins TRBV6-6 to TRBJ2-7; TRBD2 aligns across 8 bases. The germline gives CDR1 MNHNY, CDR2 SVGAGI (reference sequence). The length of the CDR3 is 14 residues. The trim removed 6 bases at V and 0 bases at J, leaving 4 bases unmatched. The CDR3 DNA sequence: TGTGCCAGCAGACCCAGCGGGAGCTCCTACGAGCAGTACTTC. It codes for CASRPSGSSYEQYF.

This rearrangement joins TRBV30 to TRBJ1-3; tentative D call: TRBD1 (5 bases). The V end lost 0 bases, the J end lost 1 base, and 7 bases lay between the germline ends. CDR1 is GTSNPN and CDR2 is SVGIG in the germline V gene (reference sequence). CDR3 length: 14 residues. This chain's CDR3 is CAWSVPGSGNTIYF. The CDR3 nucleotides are TGTGCCTGGAGTGTGCCAGGGTCTGGAAACACCATATATTTT.

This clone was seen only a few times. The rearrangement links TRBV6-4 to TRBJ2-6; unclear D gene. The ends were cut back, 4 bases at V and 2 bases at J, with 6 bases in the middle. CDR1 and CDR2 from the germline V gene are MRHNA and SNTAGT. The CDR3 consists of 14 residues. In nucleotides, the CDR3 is TGTGCCAGCAGTGTACGGGCTGGGGCCAACGTCCTGACTTTC. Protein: CASSVRAGANVLTF.

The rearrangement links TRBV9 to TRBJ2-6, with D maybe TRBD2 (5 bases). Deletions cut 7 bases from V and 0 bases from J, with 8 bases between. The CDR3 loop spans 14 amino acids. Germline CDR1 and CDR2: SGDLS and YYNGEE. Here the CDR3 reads CASGGDSGANVLTF. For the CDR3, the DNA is TGTGCCAGCGGAGGAGACTCTGGGGCCAACGTCCTGACTTTC. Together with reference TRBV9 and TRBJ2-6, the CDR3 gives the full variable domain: DSGVTQTPKHLITATGQRVTLRCSPRSGDLSVYWYQQSLDQGLQFLIQYYNGEERAKGNILERFSAQQFPDLHSELNLSSLELGDSALYFCASGGDSGANVLTFGAGSRLTVL.

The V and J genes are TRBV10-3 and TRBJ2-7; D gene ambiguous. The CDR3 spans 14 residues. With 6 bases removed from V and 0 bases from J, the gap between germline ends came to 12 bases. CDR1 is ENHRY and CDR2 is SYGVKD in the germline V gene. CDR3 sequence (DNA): TGTGCCATCAGAACTACCCAGAGCTCCTACGAGCAGTACTTC. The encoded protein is CAIRTTQSSYEQYF.

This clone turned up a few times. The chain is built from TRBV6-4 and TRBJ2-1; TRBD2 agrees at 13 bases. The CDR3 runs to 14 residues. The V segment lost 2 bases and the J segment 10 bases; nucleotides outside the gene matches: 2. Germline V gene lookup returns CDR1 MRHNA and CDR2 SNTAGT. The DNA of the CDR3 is TGTGCCAGCAGTGACGAGGGACTAGCGGGGGAGCAGTTCTTC. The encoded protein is CASSDEGLAGEQFF.

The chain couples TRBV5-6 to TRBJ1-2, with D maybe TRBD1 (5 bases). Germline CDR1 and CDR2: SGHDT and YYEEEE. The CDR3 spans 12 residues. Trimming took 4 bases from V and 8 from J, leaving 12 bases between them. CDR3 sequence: CASSPQGEGYTF. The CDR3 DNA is TGTGCCAGCAGCCCCCAGGGTGAGGGCTACACCTTC.

This CDR3 is CASSLELAGDTQYF. The CDR3 DNA follows: TGTGCCAGCAGCTTAGAACTAGCGGGAGATACGCAGTATTTT. This chain joins TRBV7-3 and TRBJ2-3; 9 bases are shared with TRBD2. This CDR3 is built from 14 residues. Trimming at V came to 2 bases and at J to 5 bases, leaving 2 bases not matched to a gene. Per germline, CDR1 SGHTA and CDR2 FQGTGA.

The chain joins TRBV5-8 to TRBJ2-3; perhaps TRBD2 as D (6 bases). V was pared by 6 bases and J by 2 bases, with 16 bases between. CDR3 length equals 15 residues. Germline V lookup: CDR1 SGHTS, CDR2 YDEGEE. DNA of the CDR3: TGTGCCAGCACCTCGGAGGGACGGTTCACAGATACGCAGTATTTT. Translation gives CASTSEGRFTDTQYF.

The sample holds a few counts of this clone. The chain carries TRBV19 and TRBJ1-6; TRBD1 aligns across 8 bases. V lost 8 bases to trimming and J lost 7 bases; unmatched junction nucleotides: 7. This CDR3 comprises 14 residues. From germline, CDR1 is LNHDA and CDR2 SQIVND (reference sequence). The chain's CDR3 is CASAETGANSPLHF. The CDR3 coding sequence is TGTGCCAGTGCTGAGACAGGGGCGAATTCACCCCTCCACTTT.

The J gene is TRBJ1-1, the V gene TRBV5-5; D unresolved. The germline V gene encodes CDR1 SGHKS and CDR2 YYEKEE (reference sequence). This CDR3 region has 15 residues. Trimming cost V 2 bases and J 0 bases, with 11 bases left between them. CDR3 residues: CASSFSPTLNTEAFF. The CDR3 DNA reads TGTGCCAGCAGCTTTAGCCCGACCTTGAACACTGAAGCTTTCTTT.

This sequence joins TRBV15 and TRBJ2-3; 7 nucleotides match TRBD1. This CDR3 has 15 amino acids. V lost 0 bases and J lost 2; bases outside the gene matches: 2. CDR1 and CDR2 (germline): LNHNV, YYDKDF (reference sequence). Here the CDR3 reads CATSRDGTATDTQYF. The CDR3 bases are TGTGCCACCAGCAGAGACGGGACAGCCACAGATACGCAGTATTTT.

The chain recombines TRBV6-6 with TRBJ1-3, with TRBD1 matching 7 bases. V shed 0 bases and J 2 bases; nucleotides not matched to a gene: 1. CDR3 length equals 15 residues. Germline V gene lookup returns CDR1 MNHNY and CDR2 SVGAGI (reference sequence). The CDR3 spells CASSYSQGTGNTIYF. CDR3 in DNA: TGTGCCAGCAGTTACTCACAGGGGACTGGAAACACCATATATTTT.

The CDR3: CASSVGGGVGNTIYF. The CDR3 DNA reads as TGTGCCAGCAGCGTAGGCGGGGGAGTTGGAAACACCATATATTTT. The rearrangement links TRBV9 to TRBJ1-3; perhaps TRBD1 as D (5 bases). The CDR3 has 15 amino acids. The germline V gene has CDR1 SGDLS and CDR2 YYNGEE. V was cut by 0 bases and J by 3 bases, with 10 bases left in between.